The T cell receptor (beta chain) under discussion was sequenced for a study of shared clonotypes between healthy human individuals. The run depth of the assay was deep. Measured with immunoSEQ multiplex PCR; TCRdb has only the in-frame clones, and not every one. The repertoire holds some 1,400,000 clones, with around 97% as singletons. Study outcomes and limitations: The naive CD4 repertoires of several donors were compared, and approximately 4.7% of clonotypes were shared.

Only one count was recorded for this clone. Its target is unknown. Trimming removed 4 bases from V and 2 bases from J, with 16 bases in between. The length of the CDR3 is 16 residues. Germline values: CDR1 SGHRS, CDR2 YFSETQ. Sequencing was done on a sample of naive CD4+ T cells sorted from blood. Subset specified: CD45RA+ positively selected. V and J are TRBV5-1 and TRBJ2-1; tentatively, D is TRBD2 (6 bases). The sequence was obtained from a man aged 25 to 40 in good health. The CDR3 DNA reads TGCGCCAGCAGCACTGCCCTAGCGCCCCCCTACAATGAGCAGTTCTTC. Translation gives CASSTALAPPYNEQFF.